The 15 T cell receptor beta chains reported below all come from one sample, sequenced in a study of T cells after posttransplantation cyclophosphamide. Some clones are missing from TCRdb's copy, which holds only in-frame ones; the method was immunoSEQ multiplex PCR. The record shows some 46,000 clones for this sample, with no singletons present. The sample was PBMCs. The receptors come from a middle-aged man in good health, CMV-negative, and a related stem cell transplant donor.

This clone was found many times. The chain is built from TRBV6-1 and TRBJ1-2, with 8 bases identical to TRBD1. The germline V gene has CDR1 MNHNS and CDR2 SASEGT. The CDR3 consists of 15 residues. The V segment lost 2 bases and the J segment 4 bases; nucleotides outside the gene matches: 6. The CDR3 region is CASSERTGKLYGYTF. The DNA of the CDR3 is TGTGCCAGCAGTGAAAGGACAGGGAAGCTCTATGGCTACACCTTC.

This clone was seen many times. J is TRBJ1-2 and V is TRBV2, with D unresolved. The CDR3 totals 13 residues. V was pared by 1 base and J by 7 bases, with 10 bases between. The V gene's germline CDR1 is SNHLY and CDR2 FYNNEI. Here the CDR3 DNA reads TGTGCCAGCAGTGAAGTGGCCGGCGGTGGCTACACCTTC. Its translation is CASSEVAGGGYTF.

This clone was detected many times. V gene TRBV27 combines with J gene TRBJ2-1, with 7 bases matching TRBD2. This CDR3 has 17 residues. The ends lost 0 bases at V and 7 bases at J; junction bases unmatched: 12. From germline, CDR1 is MNHEY and CDR2 SMNVEV (reference sequence). This chain's CDR3 is CASSLSGASGPGNEQFF. The CDR3 DNA follows: TGTGCCAGCAGTTTATCGGGCGCTAGCGGCCCAGGAAATGAGCAGTTCTTC.

This clone was found many times. The gene calls are TRBV6-1 and TRBJ2-7; TRBD1 matches 8 bases. The CDR3 loop spans 14 amino acids. Germline CDR1 and CDR2: MNHNS and SASEGT. V trimming: 7 bases; J trimming: 1 base; junction bases outside the gene matches: 6. CDR3 in amino acids: CASKTTGASYEQYF. For the CDR3, the DNA is TGTGCCAGCAAAACGACAGGGGCGTCCTACGAGCAGTACTTC.

This clone was counted between two and nine times. This chain uses TRBV4-2 with TRBJ2-1, with 9 bases matching TRBD2. Germline-derived CDR1 and CDR2 are LGHNA and YNFKEQ. The CDR3 loop spans 15 amino acids. The junction had 4 bases not matched to a gene; V was cut back by 4 bases and J by 3 bases. In nucleotides, the CDR3 is TGTGCCAGCAGCCCCCGACTAGCGGACTACAATGAGCAGTTCTTC. Translating gives CASSPRLADYNEQFF.

At least ten counts were recorded for this clone. The V call is TRBV6-1, the J call TRBJ1-1; D is uncertain. Germline loops: CDR1 MNHNS, CDR2 SASEGT. Between the trimmed V and J ends, which lost 2 bases and 7 bases, there was a span of 14 bases. The CDR3 length is 14 residues. CDR3 nucleotide sequence: TGTGCCAGCAGTGAATGGTCCTCCGCGGGTGAAGCTTTCTTT. Translated, it gives CASSEWSSAGEAFF.

This clone was found a few times. The V gene is TRBV5-4, the J gene TRBJ2-5; D perhaps matches TRBD1 (6 bases). Per germline, CDR1 SGHNT and CDR2 YYREEE (reference sequence). Trimming left V 5 bases short and J 4 bases short, with 15 bases between. The CDR3 covers 14 residues. The CDR3, as DNA: TGTGCCAGCAGTTCCGGACAGCAGGGAGAGACCCAGTACTTC. This codes for CASSSGQQGETQYF.

This clone has ten or more counts. Compared with germline, one end of the junction differs, possibly owing to a read error. This rearrangement joins TRBV2 to TRBJ1-1; D remains ambiguous. The CDR3 is 12 amino acids. Looked up from germline, CDR1 is SNHLY and CDR2 is FYNNEI. The CDR3 DNA is TGTGCCAGCAGCGAAGGGAGCACTGAAGCTTTCTTT. Its translation: CASSEGSTEAFF. Full variable domain (remainder filled in from reference TRBV2 and TRBJ1-1): EPEVTQTPSHQVTQMGQEVILRCVPISNHLYFYWYRQILGQKVEFLVSFYNNEISEKSEIFDDQFSVERPDGSNFTLKIRSTKLEDSAMYFCASSEGSTEAFFGQGTRLTVV.

The sample holds many counts of this clone. This chain connects TRBV27 to TRBJ2-5; 8 bases are a match to TRBD2. Germline V gives CDR1 MNHEY, CDR2 SMNVEV (reference sequence). This CDR3 has 18 amino acids. The J segment lost 0 bases and the V segment lost 2 bases, leaving 11 bases of the junction unmatched. The CDR3 sequence is CASSLRAFLAGDQETQYF. The CDR3 DNA is TGTGCCAGCAGTTTAAGGGCCTTTCTAGCGGGCGACCAAGAGACCCAGTACTTC.

This clone was found many times. This sequence joins TRBV15 and TRBJ1-4; 8 bases align to TRBD1. The CDR3 length is 15 residues. With V trimmed by 1 base and J by 7 bases, 5 bases remained unmatched. Germline-derived CDR1 and CDR2 are LNHNV and YYDKDF (reference sequence). The CDR3 is CATSRGGTGGEKLFF. CDR3 sequence (DNA): TGTGCCACCAGCAGAGGGGGGACAGGTGGTGAAAAACTGTTTTTT.

This clone was seen at least ten times. This chain joins TRBV7-2 and TRBJ2-5, with 7 bases fitting TRBD1. After removal of 0 bases from V and 1 base from J, the junction contained 2 bases not matched to a gene. The CDR3 has 15 amino acids. Looked up from germline, CDR1 is SGHTA and CDR2 is FQGNSA. The CDR3 protein is CASSLATGSQETQYF. The CDR3 DNA sequence: TGTGCCAGCAGCTTAGCGACAGGGTCCCAAGAGACCCAGTACTTC.

This clone has at least ten counts. V gene TRBV29-1 combines with J gene TRBJ2-1; D is possibly TRBD1 (6 bases). Germline values: CDR1 SQVTM, CDR2 ANQGSEA. Trimming shortened V by 4 bases and J by 7 bases, and 8 bases separated the two germline ends. The length of the CDR3 is 11 residues. The DNA for the CDR3 is TGCAGCGTTGTAGGGGGTAATGAGCAGTTCTTC. It translates to CSVVGGNEQFF.

This clone was seen repeatedly, ten times or more. J is TRBJ1-6 and V is TRBV19; 7 nucleotides line up with TRBD1. CDR3 length equals 15 residues. From germline, CDR1 is LNHDA and CDR2 SQIVND (reference sequence). With V trimmed by 6 bases and J by 6 bases, 8 bases remained unmatched. Here the CDR3 DNA reads TGTGCCAGTAGACATGGACAGGAGCCTAATTCACCCCTCCACTTT. Amino acid sequence: CASRHGQEPNSPLHF.

J is TRBJ1-2 and V is TRBV25-1; 7 bases are shared with TRBD1. CDR3 size: 17 residues. The V gene end was trimmed by 4 bases and the J gene end by 8 bases; junction bases not matched to a gene: 19. Germline loops: CDR1 MGHDK, CDR2 SYGVNS. CDR3 sequence (DNA): TGTGCCAGCAGTGTCCCCGGAGGCCATCCAGGGGGTGGGGGCTACACCTTC. It encodes CASSVPGGHPGGGGYTF.

This clone has ten or more counts. The chain links TRBV7-6 to TRBJ2-1; 8 bases line up with TRBD2. Germline-derived CDR1 and CDR2 are SGHVS and FNYEAQ. J was trimmed by 7 bases and V by 0 bases; bases with no gene match: 8. The CDR3 totals 16 residues. DNA for the CDR3: TGTGCCAGCAGCTTAGCGTCAGTAGCGGGGTGGAATGAGCAGTTCTTC. The encoded protein is CASSLASVAGWNEQFF.